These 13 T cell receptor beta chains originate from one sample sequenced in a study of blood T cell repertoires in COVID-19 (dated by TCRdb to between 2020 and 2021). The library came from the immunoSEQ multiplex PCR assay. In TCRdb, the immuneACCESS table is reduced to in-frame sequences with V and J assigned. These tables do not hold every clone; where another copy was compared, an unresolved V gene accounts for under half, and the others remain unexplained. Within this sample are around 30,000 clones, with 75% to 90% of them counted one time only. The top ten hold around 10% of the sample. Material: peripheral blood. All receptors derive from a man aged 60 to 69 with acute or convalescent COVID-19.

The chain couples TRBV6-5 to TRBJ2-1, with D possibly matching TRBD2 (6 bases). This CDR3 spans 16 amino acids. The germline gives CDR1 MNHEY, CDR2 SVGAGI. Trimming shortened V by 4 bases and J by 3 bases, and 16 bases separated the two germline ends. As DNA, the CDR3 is TGTGCCAGCAGTTCCCCCCACGGGGGTAGCTACAATGAGCAGTTCTTC. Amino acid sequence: CASSSPHGGSYNEQFF.

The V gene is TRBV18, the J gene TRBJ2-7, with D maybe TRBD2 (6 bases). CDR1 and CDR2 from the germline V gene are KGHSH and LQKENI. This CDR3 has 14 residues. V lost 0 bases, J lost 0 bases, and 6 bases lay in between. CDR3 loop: CASSPPGLSYEQYF. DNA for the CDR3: TGTGCCAGCTCACCACCGGGACTCTCCTACGAGCAGTACTTC.

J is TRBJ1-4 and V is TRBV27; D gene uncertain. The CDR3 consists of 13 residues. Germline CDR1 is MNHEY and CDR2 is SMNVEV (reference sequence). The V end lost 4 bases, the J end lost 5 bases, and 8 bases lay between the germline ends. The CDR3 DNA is TGTGCCAGCAGTTCGCCAGTGAATGAAAAACTGTTTTTT. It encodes CASSSPVNEKLFF.

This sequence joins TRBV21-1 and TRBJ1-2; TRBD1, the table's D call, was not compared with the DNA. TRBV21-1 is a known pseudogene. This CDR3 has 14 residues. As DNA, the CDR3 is TGTGCCAGCAGCAAACAAGGCAGGGGTTATGGCTACACCTTC. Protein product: CASSKQGRGYGYTF.

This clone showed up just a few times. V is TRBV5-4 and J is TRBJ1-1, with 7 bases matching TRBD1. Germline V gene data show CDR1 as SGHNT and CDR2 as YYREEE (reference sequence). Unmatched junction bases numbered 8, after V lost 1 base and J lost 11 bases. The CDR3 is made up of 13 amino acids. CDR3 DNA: TGTGCCAGCAGCTTGTCAGGGGGACACTTGGCTTTCTTT. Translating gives CASSLSGGHLAFF.

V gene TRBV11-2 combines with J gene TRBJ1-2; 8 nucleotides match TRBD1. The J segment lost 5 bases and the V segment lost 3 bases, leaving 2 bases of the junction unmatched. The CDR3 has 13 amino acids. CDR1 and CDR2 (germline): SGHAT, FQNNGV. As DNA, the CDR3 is TGTGCCAGCAGCTTCACAGGGGGGTATGGCTACACCTTC. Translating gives CASSFTGGYGYTF. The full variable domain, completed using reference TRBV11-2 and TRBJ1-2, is EAGVAQSPRYKIIEKRQSVAFWCNPISGHATLYWYQQILGQGPKLLIQFQNNGVVDDSQLPKDRFSAERLKGVDSTLKIQPAKLEDSAVYLCASSFTGGYGYTFGSGTRLTVV.

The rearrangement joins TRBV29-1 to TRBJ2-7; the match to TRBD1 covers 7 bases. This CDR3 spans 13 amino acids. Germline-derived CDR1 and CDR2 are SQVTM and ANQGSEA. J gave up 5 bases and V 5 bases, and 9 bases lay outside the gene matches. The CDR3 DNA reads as TGCAGCGTTCACGGGACAGTGGGAAACGAGCAGTACTTC. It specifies CSVHGTVGNEQYF.

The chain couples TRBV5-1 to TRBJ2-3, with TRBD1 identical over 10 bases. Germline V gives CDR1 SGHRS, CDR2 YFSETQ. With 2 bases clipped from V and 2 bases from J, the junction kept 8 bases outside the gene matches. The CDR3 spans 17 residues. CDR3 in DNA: TGCGCCAGCAGCTTTGATTGGGGGACAGGGGACACAGATACGCAGTATTTT. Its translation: CASSFDWGTGDTDTQYF. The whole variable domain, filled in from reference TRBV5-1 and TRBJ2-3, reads KAGVTQTPRYLIKTRGQQVTLSCSPISGHRSVSWYQQTPGQGLQFLFEYFSETQRNKGNFPGRFSGRQFSNSRSEMNVSTLELGDSALYLCASSFDWGTGDTDTQYFGPGTRLTVL.

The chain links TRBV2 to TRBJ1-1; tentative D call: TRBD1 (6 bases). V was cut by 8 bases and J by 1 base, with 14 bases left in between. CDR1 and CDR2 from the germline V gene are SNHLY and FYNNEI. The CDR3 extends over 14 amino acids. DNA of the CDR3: TGTGCCAGCCGAGGACAGCTGACGAACACTGAAGCTTTCTTT. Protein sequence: CASRGQLTNTEAFF.

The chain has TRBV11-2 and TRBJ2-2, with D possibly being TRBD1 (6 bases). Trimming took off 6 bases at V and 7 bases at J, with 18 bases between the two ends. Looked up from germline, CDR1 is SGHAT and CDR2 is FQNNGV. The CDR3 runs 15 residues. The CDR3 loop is CASRHIQGSGGELFF. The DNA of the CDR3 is TGTGCCAGCAGACATATACAGGGTTCGGGCGGGGAGCTGTTTTTT.

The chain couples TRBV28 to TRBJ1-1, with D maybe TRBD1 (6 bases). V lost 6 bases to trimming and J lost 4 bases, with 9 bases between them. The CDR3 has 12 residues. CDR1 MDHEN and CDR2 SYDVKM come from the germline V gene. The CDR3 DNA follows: TGTGCCAGCAGGAGGGACACCACTGAAGCTTTCTTT. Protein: CASRRDTTEAFF.

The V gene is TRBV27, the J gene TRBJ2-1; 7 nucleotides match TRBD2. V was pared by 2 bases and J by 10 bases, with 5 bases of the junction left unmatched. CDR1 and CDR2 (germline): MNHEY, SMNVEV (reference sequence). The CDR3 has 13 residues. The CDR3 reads CASSLAGVREQFF. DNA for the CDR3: TGTGCCAGCAGTTTAGCGGGGGTAAGGGAGCAGTTCTTC.

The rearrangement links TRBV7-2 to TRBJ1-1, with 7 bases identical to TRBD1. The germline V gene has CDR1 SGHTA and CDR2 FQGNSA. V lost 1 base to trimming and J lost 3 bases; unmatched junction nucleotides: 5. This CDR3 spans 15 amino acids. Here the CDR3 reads CASSLDQGVYTEAFF. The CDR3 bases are TGTGCCAGCAGCTTAGACCAGGGGGTTTACACTGAAGCTTTCTTT.